This is a list of T cell receptor beta chains from one sample in a study of cytotoxic CD8 clonotypes in ibrutinib-treated CLL. The data were produced by immunoSEQ multiplex PCR, yet TCRdb's version contains in-frame clones alone and is incomplete. The sample contains more than 75,000 clones, more than 70% of which appear only once. The sample here was PBMCs, taken after 24 months of ibrutinib treatment. The receptors shown here come from a human donor with chronic lymphocytic leukemia. The CDR3 runs from the conserved cysteine through the conserved F or W. The D gene is left open where the match is weak. Some rows have no size entry. The others give once, few or many, or a class for an expanded clone.

j_call clone_size cdr3_length v_call d_call cdr3_aa cdr3_nt
TRBJ1-5 . 16 TRBV5-1 . CASSLDPGTSNQPQHF TGCGCCAGCAGCTTGGATCCAGGGACAAGTAATCAGCCCCAGCATTTT
TRBJ2-3 few 16 TRBV7-2 . CASSLVYGRAADTQYF TGTGCCAGCAGCTTAGTATACGGGAGAGCGGCAGATACGCAGTATTTT
TRBJ2-7 . 13 TRBV19 . CASSTTGGGEQYF TGTGCCAGTAGTACGACAGGTGGCGGGGAGCAGTACTTC
TRBJ2-1 . 15 TRBV9 . CASSVDGTPYNEQFF TGTGCCAGCAGCGTAGACGGGACGCCCTACAATGAGCAGTTCTTC
TRBJ1-5 . 12 TRBV18 . CASSPQGPPQHF TGTGCCAGCTCACCCCAGGGTCCGCCCCAGCATTTT
TRBJ2-2 once 17 TRBV4-1 . CASSQEASGLYSGELFF TGCGCCAGCAGCCAAGAGGCGTCAGGACTTTACTCCGGGGAGCTGTTTTTT
TRBJ1-4 . 13 TRBV5-1 . CASSSATNEKLFF TGCGCCAGCAGCTCGGCAACTAATGAAAAACTGTTTTTT
TRBJ2-7 . 15 TRBV28 TRBD2 CASSSPGGVNYEQYF TGTGCCAGCAGTTCCCCCGGGGGGGTTAACTACGAGCAGTACTTC
TRBJ2-1 few 15 TRBV7-9 TRBD2 CASSLASGNSVEQFF TGTGCCAGCAGCTTAGCTAGCGGGAATAGTGTTGAGCAGTTCTTC
TRBJ1-3 . 16 TRBV6-1 . CASSDVGGAYGNTIYF TGTGCCAGCAGTGACGTCGGGGGCGCCTACGGAAACACCATATATTTT
TRBJ2-6 . 17 TRBV5-1 . CASSLSFSNSGANVLTF TGCGCCAGCAGCTTGTCCTTTTCCAACTCTGGGGCCAACGTCCTGACTTTC
TRBJ2-1 . 13 TRBV7-7 . CASSETRSHEQFF TGTGCCAGCAGCGAAACTAGATCGCATGAGCAGTTCTTC
TRBJ2-1 few 15 TRBV5-5 . CASSLADTPYNEQFF TGTGCCAGCAGCTTGGCCGACACCCCCTACAATGAGCAGTTCTTC
TRBJ2-5 . 15 TRBV18 TRBD2 CASSPKRREDETQYF TGTGCCAGCTCACCGAAACGGCGGGAGGATGAGACCCAGTACTTC
TRBJ2-3 . 19 TRBV4-2 TRBD2 CASSRTGLAGAGDTDTQYF TGTGCCAGCAGCCGAACGGGGCTAGCGGGGGCCGGAGACACAGATACGCAGTATTTT
TRBJ1-1 . 15 TRBV28 TRBD1 CASSRPRGRSSEAFF TGTGCCAGCAGTAGACCCAGGGGGCGAAGCTCTGAAGCTTTCTTT
TRBJ1-2 . 15 TRBV28 TRBD1 CASSVFTGGLYGYTF TGTGCCAGCAGTGTATTCACAGGGGGTCTCTATGGCTACACCTTC
TRBJ1-5 once 14 TRBV6-6 TRBD1 CASTIGQGNQPQHF TGTGCCAGCACCATAGGACAGGGCAATCAGCCCCAGCATTTT
TRBJ2-3 . 13 TRBV9 . CASSALGTDTQYF TGTGCCAGCAGCGCACTGGGCACAGATACGCAGTATTTT
TRBJ2-7 few 16 TRBV5-8 TRBD2 CASSLVPSGSSYEQYF TGTGCCAGCAGCTTGGTTCCTAGCGGAAGCTCCTACGAGCAGTACTTC
TRBJ1-2 . 14 TRBV27 . CASSPSGAPYGYTF TGTGCCAGCAGTCCGTCGGGGGCTCCCTATGGCTACACCTTC
TRBJ2-3 . 15 TRBV27 . CASSLSRQGLGTQYF TGTGCCAGCAGTTTATCGCGTCAGGGGCTTGGTACGCAGTATTTT
TRBJ1-2 . 15 TRBV7-2 . CASSPEAATNYGYTF TGTGCCAGCAGCCCCGAGGCCGCTACTAACTATGGCTACACCTTC
TRBJ1-5 . 13 TRBV27 . CASSFLGTQPQHF TGTGCCAGCAGTTTCCTGGGGACTCAGCCCCAGCATTTT
TRBJ1-2 . 20 TRBV4-1 TRBD1 CASSQDHKDRGRRGRYGYTF TGCGCCAGCAGCCAAGATCACAAGGACAGGGGGCGTAGGGGCAGGTATGGCTACACCTTC
TRBJ2-3 once 15 TRBV19 TRBD1 CASSRPGQDSDTQYF TGTGCCAGTAGTCGCCCCGGACAGGATTCAGATACGCAGTATTTT
TRBJ2-1 . 15 TRBV5-1 . CASSLGSGEYNEQFF TGCGCCAGCAGCTTGGGCAGCGGAGAGTACAATGAGCAGTTCTTC
TRBJ2-7 . 14 TRBV6-1 . CASRSGGGLYEQYF TGTGCCAGCAGATCAGGGGGGGGTCTCTACGAGCAGTACTTC
TRBJ2-1 . 14 TRBV7-2 TRBD1 CASSQDRSKGEQFF TGTGCCAGCAGCCAGGACAGGAGTAAGGGTGAGCAGTTCTTC
TRBJ2-7 . 15 TRBV4-3 TRBD2 CASSQDASGSYEQYF TGCGCCAGCAGCCAAGATGCTAGCGGCTCCTACGAGCAGTACTTC
TRBJ2-3 once 15 TRBV19 TRBD2 CASSISAGGADTQYF TGTGCCAGTAGTATATCGGCGGGAGGTGCGGATACGCAGTATTTT
TRBJ1-3 . 15 TRBV18 . CASSPGASSGNTIYF TGTGCCAGCTCACCAGGGGCCAGCTCTGGAAACACCATATATTTT
TRBJ1-1 . 13 TRBV7-3 . CASSLIENTEAFF TGTGCCAGCAGCTTAATCGAGAACACTGAAGCTTTCTTT